The clone carrying this T cell receptor beta chain was observed at least ten times. This record comes from a study of T cells in Graves' hyperthyroidism and ophthalmopathy. Germline lookup yields CDR1 SGDLS and CDR2 YYNGEE. Trimming took off 4 bases at V and 3 bases at J, with 14 bases between the two ends. The CDR3 contains 15 residues. The source material, RNA transcripts, was used to amplify TCR beta CDR3 regions. Researchers ran a first-round RT-PCR on the TCR CDR3 using the HTBI primer set. TCRdb recomputed calls from the multiplex PCR reads with MiXCR, one row per CDR3 protein. Of 300,000 to 350,000 distinct CDR3 sequences in the sample, approximately 18% were seen once.

Sequenced material: blood. V is TRBV9 and J is TRBJ1-5; perhaps TRBD1 as D (6 bases). The source is a woman in her forties with Graves' ophthalmopathy. CDR3 in amino acids: CASSRTGTNNQPQHF. The DNA for the CDR3 is TGTGCCAGCAGCAGAACAGGGACTAACAATCAGCCCCAGCATTTT.